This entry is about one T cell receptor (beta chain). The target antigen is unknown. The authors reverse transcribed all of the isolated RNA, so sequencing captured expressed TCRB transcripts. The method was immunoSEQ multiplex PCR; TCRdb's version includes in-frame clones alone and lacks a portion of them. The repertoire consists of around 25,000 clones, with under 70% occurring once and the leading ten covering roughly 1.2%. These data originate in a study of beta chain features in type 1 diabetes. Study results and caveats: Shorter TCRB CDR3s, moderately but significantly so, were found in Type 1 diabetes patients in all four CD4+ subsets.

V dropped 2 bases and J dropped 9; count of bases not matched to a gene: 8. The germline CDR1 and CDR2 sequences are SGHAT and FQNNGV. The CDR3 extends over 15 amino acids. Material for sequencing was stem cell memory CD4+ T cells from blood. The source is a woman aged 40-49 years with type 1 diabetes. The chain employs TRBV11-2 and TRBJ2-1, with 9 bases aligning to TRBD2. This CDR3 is CASSLLREGQSEQFF. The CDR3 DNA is TGTGCCAGCAGCTTACTGCGGGAGGGCCAGAGTGAGCAGTTCTTC.